This TCR beta chain was profiled in a study of cytomegalovirus exposure and HLA in healthy donors. The germline CDR1 and CDR2 sequences are SGDLS and YYNGEE. Trimming removed 3 bases from V and 0 bases from J; junction bases left unmatched: 2. The CDR3 is 14 residues long. PCR was performed using 60 Vbeta and 13 Jbeta primers. Data came from immunoSEQ multiplex PCR; TCRdb stores just in-frame clones and leaves some out. The sample yields under 200,000 clones, roughly 80% seen once. Sequencing input: PBMCs. V and J are TRBV9 and TRBJ1-1; 7 positions match TRBD1. The receptor was derived from a man between 35 and 55 years old in good health and CMV-seronegative. CDR3 sequence (DNA): TGTGCCAGCAGCGAGGGGGCCGTGAACACTGAAGCTTTCTTT. Translating gives CASSEGAVNTEAFF. The full variable domain, rest sourced from reference TRBV9 and TRBJ1-1, is DSGVTQTPKHLITATGQRVTLRCSPRSGDLSVYWYQQSLDQGLQFLIQYYNGEERAKGNILERFSAQQFPDLHSELNLSSLELGDSALYFCASSEGAVNTEAFFGQGTRLTVV.